The clone carrying this T cell receptor beta chain was counted many times. Its antigen remains unknown. 5'RACE with constant-segment primers built TCRalpha and TCRbeta cDNA libraries with UMIs. In TCRdb, the 5' RACE reads were re-called with MiXCR into one record per CDR3 protein. This sample has approximately 60,000 distinct CDR3 sequences, with 9.3% found just once. The record originates from a study of T-cell memory formation after mild COVID-19. Study-wide points: Cross-reactive memory apparently joined, as some responding clones appeared in pre-infection memory.

This CDR3 comprises 18 residues. V dropped 4 bases and J dropped 0; count of bases not matched to a gene: 9. The germline V gene encodes CDR1 LGHNA and CDR2 YSLEER. The V gene is TRBV4-3, the J gene TRBJ1-4, with 9 bases lining up with TRBD1. This TCR was recovered from a man between 18 and 29 years old who had mild COVID-19 (a few samples of this study predate the infection). Cell type and time point are not known. Sequenced material: PBMCs or a T cell subset sorted from them (not recorded which). CDR3 in DNA: TGCGCCAGCAGCCCGGGACAGGGAATGATCACAACTAATGAAAAACTGTTTTTT. It codes for CASSPGQGMITTNEKLFF.